This TCR beta chain came from a study of cytomegalovirus exposure and HLA in healthy donors. Findings of the study overall: While the bulk of TCR sequences proved rare, some public TCRs turned up in many donors. There were 150 to 200 TCR beta chains listed as cytomegalovirus-associated.

Primers included in the PCR were 60 Vbeta and 13 Jbeta primers. Data came from immunoSEQ multiplex PCR; TCRdb stores just in-frame clones and leaves some out. The sample includes fewer than 250,000 clones, around 85% of them seen just once. Trimming took 3 bases from V and 0 from J; bases not matched to a gene: 7. This CDR3 contains 16 residues. Germline values: CDR1 LNHDA, CDR2 SQIVND (reference sequence). Remarks on this clone: Its antigen remains unknown.

The receptor comes from a human donor in good health. Sample: PBMCs. The V gene is TRBV19, the J gene TRBJ2-7; 8 bases fit TRBD2. The CDR3 loop reads CASSIGAGRASYEQYF. CDR3 in DNA: TGTGCCAGTAGTATTGGGGCCGGGAGGGCCTCCTACGAGCAGTACTTC.